The 12 T cell receptor beta chains reported below all come from one sample, sequenced in a study of blood T cell repertoires in COVID-19. The assay was immunoSEQ multiplex PCR, and TCRdb's table has in-frame clones only and misses some. The sample shows a few hundred thousand clones, about 90% of them seen only once. The sequencing sample was made of peripheral blood. The receptors shown here come from a woman aged 30 to 39 with COVID-19, enrolled during active disease.

The gene calls are TRBV28 and TRBJ2-7; D not certain. CDR3 length: 12 amino acids. The V end lost 6 bases, the J end lost 7 bases, and 13 bases lay between the germline ends. The germline CDR1 and CDR2 sequences are MDHEN and SYDVKM. CDR3 residues: CASRRPTGEQYF. The DNA for the CDR3 is TGTGCCAGCAGACGCCCGACCGGGGAGCAGTACTTC.

This clone appeared once. This chain connects TRBV30 to TRBJ2-1, with 9 bases identical to TRBD2. Germline V CDR1 and CDR2: GTSNPN, SVGIG (reference sequence). V lost 2 bases and J lost 2; bases outside the gene matches: 1. The CDR3 length is 14 residues. DNA of the CDR3: TGTGCCTGGAGTCTAGCGGGACCCTACAATGAGCAGTTCTTC. Encoded protein: CAWSLAGPYNEQFF.

The V gene is TRBV28, the J gene TRBJ2-7; 7 bases match TRBD2. CDR1 and CDR2 (germline): MDHEN, SYDVKM. V lost 7 bases and J lost 3; bases outside the gene matches: 6. CDR3 length equals 13 residues. CDR3 protein: CASTQGRVYEQYF. In nucleotides, the CDR3 is TGTGCCAGCACCCAAGGGAGGGTCTACGAGCAGTACTTC. Full variable domain (remainder filled in from reference TRBV28 and TRBJ2-7): DVKVTQSSRYLVKRTGEKVFLECVQDMDHENMFWYRQDPGLGLRLIYFSYDVKMKEKGDIPEGYSVSREKKERFSLILESASTNQTSMYLCASTQGRVYEQYFGPGTRLTVT.

This clone was detected only a few times. This rearrangement joins TRBV28 to TRBJ1-1, with D unresolved. The CDR3 is made up of 15 amino acids. V was cut by 4 bases and J by 1 base, with 13 bases left in between. Germline lookup yields CDR1 MDHEN and CDR2 SYDVKM. The CDR3 nucleotides are TGTGCCAGCAGTTCCTCCCTCGGGTGGAACACTGAAGCTTTCTTT. It translates to CASSSSLGWNTEAFF.

The J gene is TRBJ2-7, the V gene TRBV19, with D maybe TRBD1 (6 bases). Trimming left V 7 bases short and J 2 bases short, with 15 bases between. This CDR3 is built from 14 residues. The germline V gene encodes CDR1 LNHDA and CDR2 SQIVND (reference sequence). CDR3 in amino acids: CASTKTDRTYEQYF. The CDR3 region has the DNA TGTGCCAGTACCAAGACCGACAGGACCTACGAGCAGTACTTC.

The chain carries TRBV19 and TRBJ1-5; 8 nucleotides agree with TRBD1. J was trimmed by 7 bases and V by 5 bases; bases with no gene match: 4. The CDR3 runs 13 residues. Germline assignment: CDR1 LNHDA and CDR2 SQIVND (reference sequence). The CDR3 nucleotides are TGTGCCAGTAGTGCGACAGGGGCACAGCCCCAGCATTTT. Residues: CASSATGAQPQHF.

This clone came up a few times. CDR3 sequence reads: CASSETGTEAFF. Here the CDR3 DNA reads TGCGCCAGCAGTGAGACAGGGACTGAAGCTTTCTTT. The gene calls are TRBV10-1 and TRBJ1-1; D is possibly TRBD1 (6 bases). Germline values: CDR1 WNHNN, CDR2 SYGVQD (reference sequence). V was shortened by 2 bases and J by 5 bases, with 6 bases between the two germline ends. The CDR3 has 12 residues.

CDR3 DNA: TGTGCCAGCAGCTTGATCCGACAGAACTATGGCTACACCTTC. Its protein product is CASSLIRQNYGYTF. The chain is built from TRBV5-4 and TRBJ1-2, with D maybe TRBD1 (5 bases). The CDR3 consists of 14 residues. Germline loops: CDR1 SGHNT, CDR2 YYREEE (reference sequence). V lost 1 base and J lost 2, with 9 bases in between.

The rearrangement links TRBV4-1 to TRBJ2-3, with 11 nucleotides matching TRBD2. There are 17 residues in the CDR3. CDR1 MGHRA and CDR2 YSYEKL come from the germline V gene. V gave up 4 bases and J gave up 2 bases; unmatched junction bases: 8. The CDR3 DNA reads TGCGCCAGCAGCCCCTCAGGACTAGCGGGCTACACAGATACGCAGTATTTT. Amino acids: CASSPSGLAGYTDTQYF.

This clone was seen a single time. The chain recombines TRBV2 with TRBJ1-2; D is uncertain. V was trimmed by 7 bases and J by 4 bases, leaving 13 bases between them. CDR1 is SNHLY and CDR2 is FYNNEI in the germline V gene. CDR3 length equals 13 residues. The CDR3 is CASTRLGLYGYTF. The CDR3 nucleotides are TGTGCCAGCACCCGTCTGGGCCTCTATGGCTACACCTTC.

The chain links TRBV3-1 (or the pseudogene TRBV3-2) to TRBJ2-2, with D possibly being TRBD2 (6 bases). The CDR3 has 20 amino acids. Trimming left V 4 bases short and J 3 bases short, with 27 bases between. The germline V gene has CDR1 LGHDT and CDR2 YNNKEL (reference sequence). The CDR3, as DNA: TGTGCCAGCAGCCCCGGGCCATCGAATCCCGGGGGACGTCACACCGGGGAGCTGTTTTTT. It is translated as CASSPGPSNPGGRHTGELFF.

This clone was recorded once. The chain joins TRBV10-1 to TRBJ2-7; TRBD2 is a possible D gene (6 bases). CDR3 length: 13 residues. CDR1 and CDR2 (germline): WNHNN, SYGVQD (reference sequence). The V and J ends lost 9 bases and 4 bases respectively, with 16 bases between them. In DNA form, the CDR3 reads TGCGCCAGGGCCCAGGGACTCTTGTACGAGCAGTACTTC. The encoded protein is CARAQGLLYEQYF.